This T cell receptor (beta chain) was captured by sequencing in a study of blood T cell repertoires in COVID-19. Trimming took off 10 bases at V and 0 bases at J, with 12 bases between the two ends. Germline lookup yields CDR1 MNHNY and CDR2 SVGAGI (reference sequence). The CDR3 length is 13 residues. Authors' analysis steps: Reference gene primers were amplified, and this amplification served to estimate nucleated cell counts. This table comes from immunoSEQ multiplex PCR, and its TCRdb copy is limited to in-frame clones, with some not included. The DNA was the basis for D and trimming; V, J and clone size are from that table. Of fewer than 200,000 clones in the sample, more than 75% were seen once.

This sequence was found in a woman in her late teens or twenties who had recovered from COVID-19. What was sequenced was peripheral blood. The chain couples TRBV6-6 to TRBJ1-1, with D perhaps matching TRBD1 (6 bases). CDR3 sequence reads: CATGGSMNTEAFF. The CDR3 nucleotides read TGTGCCACGGGGGGCAGTATGAACACTGAAGCTTTCTTT.